The T cell receptor (beta chain) under discussion was sequenced for a study of blood T cell repertoires in COVID-19. On the study more broadly: Collection of acute and convalescent COVID-19 samples took place in the United States, Italy and Spain. Sources were T cells, B-cell-depleted T cells, or PBMCs; the material itself was cDNA or gDNA.

Per the study methods: Nucleated cell number was recorded as an estimate derived from reference gene primer amplification. Clones were read by immunoSEQ multiplex PCR, and TCRdb kept only the in-frame ones, dropping some. Clonal size and the V and J genes are those of that table, whereas D and trimming came from the DNA. The sample has fewer than 350,000 clones; approximately 85% are singletons. Material: peripheral blood. This receptor was identified in a human donor in a cohort sampled during active COVID-19.

Written as DNA, the CDR3 is TGTGCCAGCAGCTTCCCTGGCGGGGGGGCCTCAGATACGCAGTATTTT. Its translation: CASSFPGGGASDTQYF. The chain recombines TRBV5-4 with TRBJ2-3; 9 bases fit TRBD2. V dropped 2 bases and J dropped 4; count of bases not matched to a gene: 8. Germline-derived CDR1 and CDR2 are SGHNT and YYREEE (reference sequence). The CDR3 is 16 residues long. Complete variable domain (other parts from reference TRBV5-4 and TRBJ2-3): ETGVTQSPTHLIKTRGQQVTLRCSSQSGHNTVSWYQQALGQGPQFIFQYYREEENGRGNFPPRFSGLQFPNYSSELNVNALELDDSALYLCASSFPGGGASDTQYFGPGTRLTVL.